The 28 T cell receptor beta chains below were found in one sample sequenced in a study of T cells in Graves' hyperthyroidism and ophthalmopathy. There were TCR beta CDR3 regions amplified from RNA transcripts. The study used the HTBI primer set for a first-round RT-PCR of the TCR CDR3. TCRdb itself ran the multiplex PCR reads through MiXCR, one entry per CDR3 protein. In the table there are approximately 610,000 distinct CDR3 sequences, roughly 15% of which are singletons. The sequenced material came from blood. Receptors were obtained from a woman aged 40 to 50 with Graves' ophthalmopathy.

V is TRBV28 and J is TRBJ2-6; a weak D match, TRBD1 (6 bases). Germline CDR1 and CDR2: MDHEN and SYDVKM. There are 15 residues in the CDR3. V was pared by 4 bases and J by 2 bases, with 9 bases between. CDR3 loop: CASSWDTAGANVLTF. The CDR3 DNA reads TGTGCCAGCAGTTGGGACACCGCTGGGGCCAACGTCCTGACTTTC.

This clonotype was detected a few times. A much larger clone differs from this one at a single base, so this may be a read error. CDR3 nucleotide sequence: TGTGCCGGCAGTTCCGGACTAGCGGGAGTCGAAGATACGCAGTATTTT. It specifies CAGSSGLAGVEDTQYF. V gene TRBV28 combines with J gene TRBJ2-3; 13 bases map to TRBD2. CDR1 MDHEN and CDR2 SYDVKM come from the germline V gene. The CDR3 sequence is 16 residues long.

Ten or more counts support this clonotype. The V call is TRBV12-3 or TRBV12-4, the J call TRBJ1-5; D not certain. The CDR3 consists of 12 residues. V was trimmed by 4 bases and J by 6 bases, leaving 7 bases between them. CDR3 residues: CASSSYSQPQHF. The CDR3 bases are TGTGCCAGCAGTTCCTACAGTCAGCCCCAGCATTTT.

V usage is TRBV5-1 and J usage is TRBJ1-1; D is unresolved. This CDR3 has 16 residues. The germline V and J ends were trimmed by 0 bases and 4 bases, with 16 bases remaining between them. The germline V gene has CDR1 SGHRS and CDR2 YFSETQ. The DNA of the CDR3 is TGCGCCAGCAGCTTGGGAGGGAGTAGTGGTCGCACTGAAGCTTTCTTT. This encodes CASSLGGSSGRTEAFF.

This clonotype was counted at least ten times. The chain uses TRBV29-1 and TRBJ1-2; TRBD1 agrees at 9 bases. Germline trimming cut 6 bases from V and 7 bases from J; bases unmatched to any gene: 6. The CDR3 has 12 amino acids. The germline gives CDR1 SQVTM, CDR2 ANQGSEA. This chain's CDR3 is CSVEDRGGGYTF. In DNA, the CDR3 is TGCAGCGTGGAGGACAGGGGAGGTGGCTACACCTTC.

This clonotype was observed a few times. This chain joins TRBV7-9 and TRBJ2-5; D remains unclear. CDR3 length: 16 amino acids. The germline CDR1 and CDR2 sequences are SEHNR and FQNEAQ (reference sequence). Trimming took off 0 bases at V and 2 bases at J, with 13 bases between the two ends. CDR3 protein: CASSLAYRRKQETQYF. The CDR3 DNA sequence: TGTGCCAGCAGCTTAGCCTATCGGCGGAAACAAGAGACCCAGTACTTC.

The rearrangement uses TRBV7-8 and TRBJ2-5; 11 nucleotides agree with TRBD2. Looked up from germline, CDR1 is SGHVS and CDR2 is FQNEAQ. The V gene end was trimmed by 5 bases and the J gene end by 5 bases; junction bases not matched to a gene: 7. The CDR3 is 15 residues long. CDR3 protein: CASSGSRTSGETQYF. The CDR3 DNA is TGTGCCAGCAGCGGAAGCAGGACTAGCGGGGAGACCCAGTACTTC.

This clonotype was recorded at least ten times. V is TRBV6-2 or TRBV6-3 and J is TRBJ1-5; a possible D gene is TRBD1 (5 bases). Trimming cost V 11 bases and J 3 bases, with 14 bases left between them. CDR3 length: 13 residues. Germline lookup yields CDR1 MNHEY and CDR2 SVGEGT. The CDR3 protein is CAVMGVNNQPQHF. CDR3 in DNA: TGTGCCGTTATGGGGGTGAACAATCAGCCCCAGCATTTT.

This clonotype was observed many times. CDR3 loop: CASSLDPFQQGADEAFF. The CDR3 DNA follows: TGTGCCAGCAGCTTAGACCCATTCCAACAGGGGGCGGATGAAGCTTTCTTT. This rearrangement joins TRBV7-8 to TRBJ1-1; 9 positions agree with TRBD1. Losses at the gene ends were 1 base for V and 7 bases for J; bases not matched to a gene: 13. Germline lookup yields CDR1 SGHVS and CDR2 FQNEAQ. The CDR3 runs to 17 residues.

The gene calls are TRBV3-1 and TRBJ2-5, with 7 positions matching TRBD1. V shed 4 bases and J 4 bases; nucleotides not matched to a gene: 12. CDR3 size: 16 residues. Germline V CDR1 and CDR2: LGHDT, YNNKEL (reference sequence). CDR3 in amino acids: CASSRTYDRAGETQYF. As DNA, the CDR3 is TGTGCCAGCAGCCGAACCTACGACAGGGCTGGAGAGACCCAGTACTTC.

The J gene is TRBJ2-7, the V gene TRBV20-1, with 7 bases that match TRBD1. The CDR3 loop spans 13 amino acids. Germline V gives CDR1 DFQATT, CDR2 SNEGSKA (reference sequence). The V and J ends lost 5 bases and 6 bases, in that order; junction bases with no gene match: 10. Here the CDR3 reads CSAPTGYKGEQYF. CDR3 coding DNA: TGCAGTGCTCCGACAGGGTATAAAGGCGAGCAGTACTTC.

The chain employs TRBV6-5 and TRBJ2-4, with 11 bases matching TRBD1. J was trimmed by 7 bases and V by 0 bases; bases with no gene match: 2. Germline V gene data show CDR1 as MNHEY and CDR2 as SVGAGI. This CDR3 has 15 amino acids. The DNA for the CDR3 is TGTGCCAGCAGTTACTCCCGGACAGGGGGCAACATTCAGTACTTC. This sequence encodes CASSYSRTGGNIQYF.

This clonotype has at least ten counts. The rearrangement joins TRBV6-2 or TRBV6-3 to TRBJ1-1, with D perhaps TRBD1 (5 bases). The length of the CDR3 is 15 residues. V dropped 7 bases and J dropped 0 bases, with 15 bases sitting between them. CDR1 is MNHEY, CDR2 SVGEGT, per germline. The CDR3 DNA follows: TGTGCCAGCAAAAAGGCCAGGGATATGAACACTGAAGCTTTCTTT. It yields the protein CASKKARDMNTEAFF.

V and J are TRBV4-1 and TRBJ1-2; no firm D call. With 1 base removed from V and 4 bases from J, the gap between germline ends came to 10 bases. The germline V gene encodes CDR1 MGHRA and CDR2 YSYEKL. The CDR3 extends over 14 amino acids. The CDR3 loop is CASSQAIAGYGYTF. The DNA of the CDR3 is TGCGCCAGCAGCCAAGCGATCGCGGGCTATGGCTACACCTTC.

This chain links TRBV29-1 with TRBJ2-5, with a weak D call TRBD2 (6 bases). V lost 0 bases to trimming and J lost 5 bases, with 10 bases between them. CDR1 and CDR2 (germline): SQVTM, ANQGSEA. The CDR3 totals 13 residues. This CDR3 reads CSVEEGGGETQYF. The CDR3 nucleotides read TGCAGCGTTGAAGAGGGGGGTGGGGAGACCCAGTACTTC.

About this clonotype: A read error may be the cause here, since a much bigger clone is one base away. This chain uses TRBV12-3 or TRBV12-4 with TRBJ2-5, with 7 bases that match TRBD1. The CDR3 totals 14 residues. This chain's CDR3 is CASSHLRGMETLYF. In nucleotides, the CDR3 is TGTGCCAGCAGTCACCTCAGGGGGATGGAGACCCTGTACTTC.

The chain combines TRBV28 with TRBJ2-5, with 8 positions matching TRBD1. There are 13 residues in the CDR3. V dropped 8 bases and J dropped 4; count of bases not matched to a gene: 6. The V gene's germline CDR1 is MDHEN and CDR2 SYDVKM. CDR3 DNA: TGTGCCAGCCAAGACAGGGGAGTAGAGACCCAGTACTTC. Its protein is CASQDRGVETQYF.

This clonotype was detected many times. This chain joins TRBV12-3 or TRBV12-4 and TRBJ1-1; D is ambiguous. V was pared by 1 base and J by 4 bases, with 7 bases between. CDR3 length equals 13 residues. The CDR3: CASSLGLATEAFF. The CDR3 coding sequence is TGTGCCAGCAGTTTAGGCCTGGCCACTGAAGCTTTCTTT.

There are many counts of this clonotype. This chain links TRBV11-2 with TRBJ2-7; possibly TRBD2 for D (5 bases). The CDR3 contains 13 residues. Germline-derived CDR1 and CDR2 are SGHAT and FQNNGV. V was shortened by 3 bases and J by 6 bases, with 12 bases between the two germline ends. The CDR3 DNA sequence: TGTGCCAGCAGCTTTGACTCCCGGGGCGAGCAGTACTTC. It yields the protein CASSFDSRGEQYF.

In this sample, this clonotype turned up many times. The DNA of the CDR3 is TGTGCCAGCAGCTTAGCGGGGGCCATCTTGGAGACCCAGTACTTC. The encoded protein is CASSLAGAILETQYF. The genes are TRBV7-2 and TRBJ2-5, with D perhaps matching TRBD1 (6 bases). CDR3 length equals 15 residues. V lost 0 bases and J 5 bases, leaving 13 bases between the germline ends. The V gene's germline CDR1 is SGHTA and CDR2 FQGNSA.

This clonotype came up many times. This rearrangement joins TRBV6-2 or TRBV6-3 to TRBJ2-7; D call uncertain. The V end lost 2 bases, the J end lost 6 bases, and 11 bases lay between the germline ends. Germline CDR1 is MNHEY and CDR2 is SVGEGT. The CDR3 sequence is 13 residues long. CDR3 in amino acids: CASSYLQSLEQYF. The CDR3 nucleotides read TGTGCCAGCAGTTACCTCCAGAGTCTCGAGCAGTACTTC.

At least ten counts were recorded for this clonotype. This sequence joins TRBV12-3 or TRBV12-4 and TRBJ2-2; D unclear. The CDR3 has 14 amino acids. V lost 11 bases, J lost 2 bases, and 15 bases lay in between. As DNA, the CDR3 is TGTGCCGCTGGGAAGAGTAGCAACACCGGGGAGCTGTTTTTT. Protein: CAAGKSSNTGELFF.

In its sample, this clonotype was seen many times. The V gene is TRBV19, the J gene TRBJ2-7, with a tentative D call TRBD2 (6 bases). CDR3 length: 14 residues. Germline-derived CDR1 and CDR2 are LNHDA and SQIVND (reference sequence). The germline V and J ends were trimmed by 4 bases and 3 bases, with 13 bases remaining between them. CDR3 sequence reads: CASSTRGPVYEQYF. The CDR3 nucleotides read TGTGCCAGTAGTACGCGGGGTCCGGTCTACGAGCAGTACTTC.

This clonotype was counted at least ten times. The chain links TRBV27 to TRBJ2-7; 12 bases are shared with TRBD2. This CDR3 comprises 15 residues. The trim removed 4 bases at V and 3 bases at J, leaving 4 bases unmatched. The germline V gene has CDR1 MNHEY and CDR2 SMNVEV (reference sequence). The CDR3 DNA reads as TGTGCCAGCAGTTCCGCGGGACTAGCGGGCTACGAGCAGTACTTC. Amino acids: CASSSAGLAGYEQYF.

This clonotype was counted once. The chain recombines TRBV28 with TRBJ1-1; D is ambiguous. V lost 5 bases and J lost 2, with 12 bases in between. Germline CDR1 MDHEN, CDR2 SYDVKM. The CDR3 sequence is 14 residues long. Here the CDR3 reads CASSLPTSNTEAFF. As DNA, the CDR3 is TGTGCCAGCAGTCTCCCTACGAGTAACACTGAAGCTTTCTTT.

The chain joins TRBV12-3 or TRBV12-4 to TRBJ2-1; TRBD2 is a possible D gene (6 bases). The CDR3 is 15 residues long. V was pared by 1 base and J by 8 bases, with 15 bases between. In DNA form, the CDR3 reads TGTGCCAGCAGTTTAGTTACGGGAGAGGGATATGAGCAGTTCTTC. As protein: CASSLVTGEGYEQFF.

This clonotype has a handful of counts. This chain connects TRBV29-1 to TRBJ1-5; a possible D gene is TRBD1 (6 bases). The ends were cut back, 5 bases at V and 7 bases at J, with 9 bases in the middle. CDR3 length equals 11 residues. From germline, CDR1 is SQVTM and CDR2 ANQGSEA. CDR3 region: CSVPGGQPQHF. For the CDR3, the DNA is TGCAGCGTTCCTGGGGGCCAGCCCCAGCATTTT.

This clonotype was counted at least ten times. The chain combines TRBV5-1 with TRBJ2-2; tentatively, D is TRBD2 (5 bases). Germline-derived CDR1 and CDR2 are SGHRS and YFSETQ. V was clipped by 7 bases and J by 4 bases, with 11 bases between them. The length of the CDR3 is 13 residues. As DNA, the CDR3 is TGCGCCAGCGAGAGCCGGGGCACCGGGGAGCTGTTTTTT. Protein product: CASESRGTGELFF.